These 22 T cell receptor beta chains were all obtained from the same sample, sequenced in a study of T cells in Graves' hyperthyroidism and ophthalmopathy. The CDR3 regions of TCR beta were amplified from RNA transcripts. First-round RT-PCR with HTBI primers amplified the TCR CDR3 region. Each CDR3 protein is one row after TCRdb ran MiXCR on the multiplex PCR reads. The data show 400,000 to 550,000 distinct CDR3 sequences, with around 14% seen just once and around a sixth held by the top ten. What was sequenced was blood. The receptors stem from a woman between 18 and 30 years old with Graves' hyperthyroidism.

The CDR3 nucleotides read TGTGCCAGCAGATACGGGGGGGCTAGCAATCAGCCCCAGCATTTT. It codes for CASRYGGASNQPQHF. The V and J genes are TRBV6-1 and TRBJ1-5; tentative D call: TRBD1 (6 bases). Trimming stripped 6 bases from V and 0 bases from J, with 12 bases between. The CDR3 loop spans 15 amino acids. The germline gives CDR1 MNHNS, CDR2 SASEGT.

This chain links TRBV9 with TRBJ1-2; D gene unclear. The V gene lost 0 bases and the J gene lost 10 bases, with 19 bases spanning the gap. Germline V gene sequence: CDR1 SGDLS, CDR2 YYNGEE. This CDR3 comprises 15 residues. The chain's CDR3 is CASSVADPPYLFYTF. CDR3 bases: TGTGCCAGCAGCGTAGCAGACCCCCCCTACTTGTTCTACACCTTC. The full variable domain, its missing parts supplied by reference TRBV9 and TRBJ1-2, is DSGVTQTPKHLITATGQRVTLRCSPRSGDLSVYWYQQSLDQGLQFLIQYYNGEERAKGNILERFSAQQFPDLHSELNLSSLELGDSALYFCASSVADPPYLFYTFGSGTRLTVV.

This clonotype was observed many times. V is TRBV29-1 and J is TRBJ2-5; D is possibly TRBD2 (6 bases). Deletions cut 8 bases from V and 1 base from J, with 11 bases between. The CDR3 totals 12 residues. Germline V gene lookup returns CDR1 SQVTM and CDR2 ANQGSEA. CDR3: CSPWDSQETQYF. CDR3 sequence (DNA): TGCAGCCCGTGGGACTCCCAAGAGACCCAGTACTTC.

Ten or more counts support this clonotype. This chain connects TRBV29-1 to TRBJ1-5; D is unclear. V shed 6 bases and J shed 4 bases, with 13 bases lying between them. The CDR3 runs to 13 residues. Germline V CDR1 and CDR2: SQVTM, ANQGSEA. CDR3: CSVNGDGNQPQHF. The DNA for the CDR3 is TGCAGCGTCAACGGAGACGGGAATCAGCCCCAGCATTTT.

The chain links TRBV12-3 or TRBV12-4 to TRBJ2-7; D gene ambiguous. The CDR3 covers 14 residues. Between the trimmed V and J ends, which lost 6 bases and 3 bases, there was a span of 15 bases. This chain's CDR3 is CASSRARSGYEQYF. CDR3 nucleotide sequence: TGTGCCAGCAGCCGTGCACGGTCAGGCTACGAGCAGTACTTC.

CDR3 DNA: TGTGCCAGCAGCCACGTTTCAGGGGGAGAGACCCAGTACTTC. Protein sequence: CASSHVSGGETQYF. J is TRBJ2-5 and V is TRBV5-6; 7 nucleotides agree with TRBD1. CDR1 is SGHDT and CDR2 is YYEEEE in the germline V gene. With 4 bases clipped from V and 4 bases from J, the junction kept 7 bases outside the gene matches. There are 14 residues in the CDR3. Drawing the rest from reference TRBV5-6 and TRBJ2-5, the complete variable domain is DAGVTQSPTHLIKTRGQQVTLRCSPKSGHDTVSWYQQALGQGPQFIFQYYEEEERQRGNFPDRFSGHQFPNYSSELNVNALLLGDSALYLCASSHVSGGETQYFGPGTRLLVL.

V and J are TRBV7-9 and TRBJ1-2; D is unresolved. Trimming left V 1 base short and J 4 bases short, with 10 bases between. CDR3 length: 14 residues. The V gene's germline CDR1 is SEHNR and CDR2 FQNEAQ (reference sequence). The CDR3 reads CASSLGPNSYGYTF. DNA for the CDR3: TGTGCCAGCAGCTTAGGACCGAATTCCTATGGCTACACCTTC.

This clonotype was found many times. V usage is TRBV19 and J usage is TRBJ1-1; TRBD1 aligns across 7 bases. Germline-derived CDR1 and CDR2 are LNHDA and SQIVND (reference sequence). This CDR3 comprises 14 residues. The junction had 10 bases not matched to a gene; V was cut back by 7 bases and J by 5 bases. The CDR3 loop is CASTPLRGRTEAFF. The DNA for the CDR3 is TGTGCCAGTACCCCCCTAAGGGGGCGAACTGAAGCTTTCTTT.

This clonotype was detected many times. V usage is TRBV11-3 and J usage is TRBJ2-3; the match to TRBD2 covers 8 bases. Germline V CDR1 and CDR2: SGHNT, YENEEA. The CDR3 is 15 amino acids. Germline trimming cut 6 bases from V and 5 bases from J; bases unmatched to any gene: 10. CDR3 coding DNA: TGTGCCAGCAGGAGTAGCGGGGCCCGGGGAGATACGCAGTATTTT. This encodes CASRSSGARGDTQYF.

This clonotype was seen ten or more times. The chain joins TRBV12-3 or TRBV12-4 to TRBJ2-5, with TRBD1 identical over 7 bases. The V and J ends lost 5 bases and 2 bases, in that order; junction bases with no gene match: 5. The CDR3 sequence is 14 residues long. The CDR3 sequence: CASSVGQLQETQYF. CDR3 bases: TGTGCCAGCAGTGTGGGACAGCTTCAAGAGACCCAGTACTTC.

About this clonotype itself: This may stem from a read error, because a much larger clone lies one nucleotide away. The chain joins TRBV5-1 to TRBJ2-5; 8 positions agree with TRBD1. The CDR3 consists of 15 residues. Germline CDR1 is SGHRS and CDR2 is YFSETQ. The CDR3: CANSYYGQGEETQYF. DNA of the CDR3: TGCGCCAACAGCTACTATGGACAGGGCGAAGAGACCCAGTACTTC.

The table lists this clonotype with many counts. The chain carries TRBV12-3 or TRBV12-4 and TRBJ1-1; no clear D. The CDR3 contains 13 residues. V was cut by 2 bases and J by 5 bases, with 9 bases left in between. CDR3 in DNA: TGTGCCAGCAGTTTATACCCGCCGACTGAAGCTTTCTTT. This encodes CASSLYPPTEAFF.

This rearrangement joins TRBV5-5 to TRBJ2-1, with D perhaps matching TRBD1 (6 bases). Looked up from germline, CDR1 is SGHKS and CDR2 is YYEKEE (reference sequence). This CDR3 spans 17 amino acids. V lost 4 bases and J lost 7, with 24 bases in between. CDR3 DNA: TGTGCCAGCAGCGAAACTCCGGTTGAGACAGGAGATAATGAGCAGTTCTTC. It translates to CASSETPVETGDNEQFF.

The CDR3 DNA follows: TGTGCCAGCAGCGAAAGACTAGCGGGTTCAGATACGCAGTATTTT. It translates to CASSERLAGSDTQYF. The rearrangement joins TRBV9 to TRBJ2-3; 10 bases are a match to TRBD2. The V and J ends lost 3 bases and 4 bases, in that order; junction bases with no gene match: 5. CDR1 and CDR2 from the germline V gene are SGDLS and YYNGEE. The length of the CDR3 is 15 residues.

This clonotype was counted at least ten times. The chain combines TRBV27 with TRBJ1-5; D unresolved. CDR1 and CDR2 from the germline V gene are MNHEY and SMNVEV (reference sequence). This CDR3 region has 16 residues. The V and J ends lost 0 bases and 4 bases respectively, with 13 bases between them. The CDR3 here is CASSLSLTRANQPQHF. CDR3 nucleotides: TGTGCCAGCAGTTTATCTCTGACGCGGGCAAATCAGCCCCAGCATTTT.

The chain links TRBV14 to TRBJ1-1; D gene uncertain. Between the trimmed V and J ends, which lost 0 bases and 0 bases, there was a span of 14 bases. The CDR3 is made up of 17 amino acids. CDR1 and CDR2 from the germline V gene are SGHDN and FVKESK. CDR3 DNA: TGTGCCAGCAGCCAAGATCTTAGTCGAGTTATGAACACTGAAGCTTTCTTT. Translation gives CASSQDLSRVMNTEAFF.

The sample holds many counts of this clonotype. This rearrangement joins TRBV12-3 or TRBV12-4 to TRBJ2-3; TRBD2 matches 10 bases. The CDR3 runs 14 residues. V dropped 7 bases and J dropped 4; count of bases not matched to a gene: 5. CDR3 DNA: TGTGCCAGCAACGAGCGGGAGGGCCCAGATACGCAGTATTTT. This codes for CASNEREGPDTQYF.

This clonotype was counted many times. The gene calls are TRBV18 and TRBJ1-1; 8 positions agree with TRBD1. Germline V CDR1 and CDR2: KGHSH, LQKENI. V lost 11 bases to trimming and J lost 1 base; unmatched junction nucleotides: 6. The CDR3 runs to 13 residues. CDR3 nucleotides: TGTGCCGGACAGGGAGGCCAGAACACTGAAGCTTTCTTT. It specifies CAGQGGQNTEAFF.

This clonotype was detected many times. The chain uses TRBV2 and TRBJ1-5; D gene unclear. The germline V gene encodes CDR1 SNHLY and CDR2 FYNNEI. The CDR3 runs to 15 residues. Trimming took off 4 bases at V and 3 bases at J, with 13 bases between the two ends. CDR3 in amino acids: CASSAKGSLNQPQHF. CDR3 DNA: TGTGCCAGCAGTGCGAAGGGTTCTCTCAATCAGCCCCAGCATTTT.

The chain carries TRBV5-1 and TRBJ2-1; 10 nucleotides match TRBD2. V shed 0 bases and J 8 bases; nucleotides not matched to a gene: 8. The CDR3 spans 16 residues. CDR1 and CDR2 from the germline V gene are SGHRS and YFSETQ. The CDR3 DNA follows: TGCGCCAGCAGCTTGGATTCTAGCGGGAGTAATGATGAGCAGTTCTTC. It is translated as CASSLDSSGSNDEQFF.

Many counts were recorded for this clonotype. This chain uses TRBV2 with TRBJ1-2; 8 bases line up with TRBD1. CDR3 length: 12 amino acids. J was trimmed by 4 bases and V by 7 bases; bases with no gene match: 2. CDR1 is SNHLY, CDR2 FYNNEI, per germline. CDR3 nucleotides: TGTGCCAGCACCGGACAGGGCTATGGCTACACCTTC. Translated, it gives CASTGQGYGYTF. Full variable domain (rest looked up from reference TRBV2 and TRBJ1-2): EPEVTQTPSHQVTQMGQEVILRCVPISNHLYFYWYRQILGQKVEFLVSFYNNEISEKSEIFDDQFSVERPDGSNFTLKIRSTKLEDSAMYFCASTGQGYGYTFGSGTRLTVV.

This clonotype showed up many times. The CDR3: CASSIRPGADYEQYF. The CDR3 DNA follows: TGTGCCAGTAGTATAAGGCCCGGGGCAGACTACGAGCAGTACTTC. The chain employs TRBV19 and TRBJ2-7; either TRBD1 or TRBD2 may supply D (5 bases each). V was clipped by 2 bases and J by 3 bases, with 14 bases between them. The length of the CDR3 is 15 residues. CDR1 and CDR2 from the germline V gene are LNHDA and SQIVND (reference sequence).